Each of the 25 T cell receptor beta chains below was sequenced from the same sample in a study of regulatory dendritic cells for organ transplantation. Profiling relied on immunoSEQ multiplex PCR, and the TCRdb table lists in-frame clones only, not all of them. This repertoire shows under 12,000 clones, 65% to 80% found once; its top ten account for approximately 2.9%. Their target antigens are unknown. Sorted T cells were CFSE-labeled and cultured five to six days with allogeneic regulatory or mature dendritic cells at 1:10. The sequenced sample consisted of memory CD4+ T cells from blood cultured with regulatory dendritic cells. Regarding subset: CD45RO+ memory T cells. The receptor set was obtained from a human donor in good health.

The chain employs TRBV11-2 and TRBJ2-5; D is unresolved. The germline CDR1 and CDR2 sequences are SGHAT and FQNNGV. Trimming removed 5 bases from V and 4 bases from J, with 8 bases in between. The CDR3 consists of 12 residues. This CDR3 is CASSESGETQYF. The CDR3 nucleotides read TGTGCCAGCAGCGAGTCGGGAGAGACCCAGTACTTC. Supplemented by reference TRBV11-2 and TRBJ2-5, the full variable domain reads EAGVAQSPRYKIIEKRQSVAFWCNPISGHATLYWYQQILGQGPKLLIQFQNNGVVDDSQLPKDRFSAERLKGVDSTLKIQPAKLEDSAVYLCASSESGETQYFGPGTRLLVL.

The genes are TRBV6-5 and TRBJ2-5; 7 bases match TRBD1. The CDR3 consists of 12 residues. V lost 4 bases and J lost 7; bases outside the gene matches: 3. Germline CDR1 MNHEY, CDR2 SVGAGI. The CDR3 protein is CASSSNRGTQYF. The CDR3 DNA reads as TGTGCCAGCAGTTCAAACAGGGGGACCCAGTACTTC.

V gene TRBV4-1 combines with J gene TRBJ1-5; D ambiguous. Germline CDR1 MGHRA, CDR2 YSYEKL. Trimming cost V 0 bases and J 2 bases, with 11 bases left between them. The CDR3 is 16 residues long. Written as DNA, the CDR3 is TGCGCCAGCAGCCAAGATGGAGGGATCGGCAATCAGCCCCAGCATTTT. It yields the protein CASSQDGGIGNQPQHF.

The rearrangement links TRBV10-3 to TRBJ2-2; 8 positions agree with TRBD1. This CDR3 spans 15 amino acids. Germline trimming cut 4 bases from V and 4 bases from J; bases unmatched to any gene: 5. Germline V gene data show CDR1 as ENHRY and CDR2 as SYGVKD. The CDR3 loop reads CAISGGQGGTGELFF. DNA for the CDR3: TGTGCCATCAGTGGAGGACAGGGAGGCACCGGGGAGCTGTTTTTT.

Only one count was recorded for this clone. The chain is built from TRBV29-1 and TRBJ2-1, with a tentative D call TRBD2 (5 bases). Germline V lookup: CDR1 SQVTM, CDR2 ANQGSEA. Trimming took 2 bases from V and 6 from J, leaving 14 bases between them. The CDR3 is 14 residues long. CDR3: CSVESSRRFNEQFF. The CDR3 coding sequence is TGCAGCGTTGAATCTAGCAGGAGGTTCAATGAGCAGTTCTTC.

The V gene is TRBV7-2, the J gene TRBJ1-1, with D tentatively TRBD1 (6 bases). Germline V gives CDR1 SGHTA, CDR2 FQGNSA. The CDR3 runs 15 residues. V was shortened by 3 bases and J by 5 bases, with 16 bases between the two germline ends. The CDR3 spells CASSFFPGDETEAFF. The DNA for the CDR3 is TGTGCCAGCAGCTTCTTCCCAGGGGATGAGACTGAAGCTTTCTTT. The whole variable domain, filled in from reference TRBV7-2 and TRBJ1-1, reads GAGVSQSPSNKVTEKGKDVELRCDPISGHTALYWYRQSLGQGLEFLIYFQGNSAPDKSGLPSDRFSAERTGGSVSTLTIQRTQQEDSAVYLCASSFFPGDETEAFFGQGTRLTVV.

The chain links TRBV6-1 to TRBJ2-5; D gene uncertain. CDR3 length: 13 amino acids. Germline values: CDR1 MNHNS, CDR2 SASEGT. Trimming stripped 8 bases from V and 1 base from J, with 11 bases between. CDR3: CASFPAGQETQYF. CDR3 DNA: TGTGCCAGCTTCCCGGCAGGCCAAGAGACCCAGTACTTC.

This clone was observed a handful of times. V is TRBV7-9 and J is TRBJ2-3; perhaps TRBD1 as D (6 bases). Germline CDR1 reads SEHNR; CDR2 reads FQNEAQ (reference sequence). Trimming took 6 bases from V and 4 from J, leaving 17 bases between them. This CDR3 has 15 amino acids. The CDR3 sequence: CASSRPGQNPDTQYF. The CDR3 nucleotides are TGTGCCAGCAGTAGACCGGGACAAAACCCAGATACGCAGTATTTT.

This clone was picked up a small number of times. J is TRBJ2-7 and V is TRBV6-6; the match to TRBD1 covers 9 bases. After removal of 2 bases from V and 4 bases from J, the junction contained 6 bases not matched to a gene. CDR1 MNHNY and CDR2 SVGAGI come from the germline V gene (reference sequence). The CDR3 length is 15 residues. The DNA of the CDR3 is TGTGCCAGCAGTTACCGGGGGGACAGGGAGTACGAGCAGTACTTC. Protein sequence: CASSYRGDREYEQYF.

This chain uses TRBV4-2 with TRBJ1-6, with D uncertain. This CDR3 spans 15 amino acids. The germline CDR1 and CDR2 sequences are LGHNA and YNFKEQ. The ends were cut back, 5 bases at V and 7 bases at J, with 15 bases in the middle. The CDR3: CASSARGGSNSPLHF. The CDR3 DNA follows: TGTGCCAGCAGCGCCCGCGGAGGGTCCAATTCACCCCTCCACTTT.

The gene calls are TRBV5-1 and TRBJ2-3, with 13 nucleotides matching TRBD2. J gave up 2 bases and V 2 bases, and 2 bases lay outside the gene matches. The CDR3 spans 16 residues. Germline values: CDR1 SGHRS, CDR2 YFSETQ. CDR3 region: CASSFGTSGTTDTQYF. CDR3 sequence (DNA): TGCGCCAGCAGCTTCGGGACTAGCGGGACCACAGATACGCAGTATTTT.

This CDR3 is CASKKEPDSTYEQYF. CDR3 bases: TGTGCCAGCAAGAAAGAACCGGACTCGACCTACGAGCAGTACTTC. This chain links TRBV2 with TRBJ2-7; D perhaps matches TRBD2 (5 bases). Trimming took off 7 bases at V and 2 bases at J, with 18 bases between the two ends. This CDR3 has 15 residues. The V gene's germline CDR1 is SNHLY and CDR2 FYNNEI.

This clone was seen a single time. The rearrangement uses TRBV9 and TRBJ2-2; TRBD1 matches at 7 bases. The CDR3 consists of 15 residues. Germline CDR1 reads SGDLS; CDR2 reads YYNGEE. Unmatched junction bases numbered 8, after V lost 3 bases and J lost 6 bases. This chain's CDR3 is CASSARDSDAGELFF. Written as DNA, the CDR3 is TGTGCCAGCAGCGCCCGGGACAGTGACGCCGGGGAGCTGTTTTTT.

This clone has only one observation. The chain joins TRBV5-8 to TRBJ2-3; 9 bases are shared with TRBD1. The CDR3 runs 14 residues. Germline V CDR1 and CDR2: SGHTS, YDEGEE. V dropped 1 base and J dropped 5; count of bases not matched to a gene: 2. DNA for the CDR3: TGTGCCAGCAGCTTGACAGGGGGCGGAGATACGCAGTATTTT. It is translated as CASSLTGGGDTQYF.

The V call is TRBV7-6, the J call TRBJ2-1; 8 bases match TRBD2. This CDR3 is 16 amino acids long. J gave up 5 bases and V 2 bases, and 8 bases lay outside the gene matches. From germline, CDR1 is SGHVS and CDR2 FNYEAQ. DNA for the CDR3: TGTGCCAGCAGCTTATCTGTCTGGCGGGGGGACAATGAGCAGTTCTTC. Translating it yields CASSLSVWRGDNEQFF.

The V call is TRBV5-6, the J call TRBJ1-4; 8 bases are shared with TRBD1. The V and J ends lost 4 bases and 0 bases, in that order; junction bases with no gene match: 5. This CDR3 has 16 residues. Germline V gene lookup returns CDR1 SGHDT and CDR2 YYEEEE. The chain's CDR3 is CASSSIQGATNEKLFF. For the CDR3, the DNA is TGTGCCAGCAGCAGTATACAGGGGGCAACTAATGAAAAACTGTTTTTT. The full variable domain, its missing parts supplied by reference TRBV5-6 and TRBJ1-4, is DAGVTQSPTHLIKTRGQQVTLRCSPKSGHDTVSWYQQALGQGPQFIFQYYEEEERQRGNFPDRFSGHQFPNYSSELNVNALLLGDSALYLCASSSIQGATNEKLFFGSGTQLSVL.

Written as DNA, the CDR3 is TGTGCCAGCAGTTACGGCCCGAGGGAAAACACTGAAGCTTTCTTT. This sequence encodes CASSYGPRENTEAFF. The V gene is TRBV6-6, the J gene TRBJ1-1; the D is unclear. CDR1 MNHNY and CDR2 SVGAGI come from the germline V gene (reference sequence). CDR3 length equals 15 residues. Trimming left V 2 bases short and J 2 bases short, with 12 bases between.

V and J are TRBV5-4 and TRBJ2-1; D is unresolved. V gave up 0 bases and J gave up 4 bases, with 14 bases separating them. Germline V gives CDR1 SGHNT, CDR2 YYREEE (reference sequence). The CDR3 totals 16 residues. The CDR3 is CASSLARSAAYNEQFF. CDR3 DNA: TGTGCCAGCAGCTTGGCTCGGTCCGCGGCTTACAATGAGCAGTTCTTC.

This clone was picked up one time. J is TRBJ2-2 and V is TRBV18, with 10 bases identical to TRBD2. Germline V gives CDR1 KGHSH, CDR2 LQKENI. CDR3 length equals 19 residues. V lost 0 bases, J lost 1 base, and 8 bases stayed unmatched. In DNA, the CDR3 is TGTGCCAGCTCACCACCTAAGGTAGCGGGGGGTGTGAACACCGGGGAGCTGTTTTTT. Protein sequence: CASSPPKVAGGVNTGELFF.

This clone came up a few times. The chain couples TRBV2 to TRBJ2-1, with a weak D call TRBD1 (5 bases). The CDR3 extends over 15 amino acids. Germline V gene sequence: CDR1 SNHLY, CDR2 FYNNEI. V shed 3 bases and J shed 0 bases, with 9 bases lying between them. The CDR3 DNA is TGTGCCAGCAGTGATATGCAGGGCTCCTACAATGAGCAGTTCTTC. This sequence encodes CASSDMQGSYNEQFF.

This chain uses TRBV7-2 with TRBJ1-1, with D hard to call. Trimming left V 3 bases short and J 1 base short, with 9 bases between. The germline V gene encodes CDR1 SGHTA and CDR2 FQGNSA. The CDR3 totals 14 residues. The CDR3 bases are TGTGCCAGCAGCTTCCGGGAGAAGAACACTGAAGCTTTCTTT. Translating it yields CASSFREKNTEAFF. Filled out from reference TRBV7-2 and TRBJ1-1, the complete variable domain reads GAGVSQSPSNKVTEKGKDVELRCDPISGHTALYWYRQSLGQGLEFLIYFQGNSAPDKSGLPSDRFSAERTGGSVSTLTIQRTQQEDSAVYLCASSFREKNTEAFFGQGTRLTVV.

The chain combines TRBV10-3 with TRBJ1-1, with no clear D. V was cut by 3 bases and J by 11 bases, with 16 bases left in between. CDR3 length equals 13 residues. Germline assignment: CDR1 ENHRY and CDR2 SYGVKD. CDR3 region: CAISDGDGERAFF. The CDR3 DNA follows: TGTGCCATCAGTGACGGGGATGGGGAGAGGGCTTTCTTT.

The genes are TRBV4-1 and TRBJ2-3; 11 bases are a match to TRBD1. Germline loops: CDR1 MGHRA, CDR2 YSYEKL. The J segment lost 3 bases and the V segment lost 3 bases, leaving 14 bases of the junction unmatched. There are 19 residues in the CDR3. CDR3 amino acids: CASSHNWAGGQGATDTQYF. CDR3 coding DNA: TGCGCCAGCAGCCACAACTGGGCCGGAGGACAGGGGGCAACAGATACGCAGTATTTT.

There are a few counts of this clone. V and J are TRBV18 and TRBJ2-5; 7 positions match TRBD1. The trim removed 2 bases at V and 7 bases at J, leaving 7 bases unmatched. Germline CDR1 and CDR2: KGHSH and LQKENI. The CDR3 spans 14 residues. The DNA of the CDR3 is TGTGCCAGCTCACCAGAGAGACAGGGTGGGACCCAGTACTTC. Translation gives CASSPERQGGTQYF.

A remark on this clone: Mismatch with germline at one junction end may stem from a read error. V usage is TRBV7-8 and J usage is TRBJ2-7; the D gene is possibly TRBD1 (6 bases). The CDR3 sequence is 15 residues long. CDR1 is SGHVS, CDR2 FQNEAQ, per germline. The CDR3 nucleotides are TGTGCCAGCAGCTTAGCTGGGGGCTTCTCCTACAAGCAGTACTTC. The encoded protein is CASSLAGGFSYKQYF.